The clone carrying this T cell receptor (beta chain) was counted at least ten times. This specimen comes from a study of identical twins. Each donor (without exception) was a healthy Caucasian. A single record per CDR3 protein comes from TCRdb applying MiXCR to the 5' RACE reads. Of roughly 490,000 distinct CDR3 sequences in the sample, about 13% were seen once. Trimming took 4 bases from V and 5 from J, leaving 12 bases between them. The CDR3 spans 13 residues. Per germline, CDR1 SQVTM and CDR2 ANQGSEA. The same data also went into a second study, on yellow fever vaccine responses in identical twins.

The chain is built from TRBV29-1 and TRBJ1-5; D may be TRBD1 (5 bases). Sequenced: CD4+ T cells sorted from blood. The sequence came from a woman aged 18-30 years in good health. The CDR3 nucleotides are TGCAGCGTTGCTAAGGGCAGGGATCAGCCCCAGCATTTT. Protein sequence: CSVAKGRDQPQHF. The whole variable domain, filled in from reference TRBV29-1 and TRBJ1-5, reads SAVISQKPSRDICQRGTSLTIQCQVDSQVTMMFWYRQQPGQSLTLIATANQGSEATYESGFVIDKFPISRPNLTFSTLTVSNMSPEDSSIYLCSVAKGRDQPQHFGDGTRLSIL.